This T cell receptor beta chain derives from a study of blood T cell repertoires in COVID-19. TCRdb's table, derived via immunoSEQ multiplex PCR, lists solely in-frame clones and lacks some. The profile shows 120,000 or so clones, approximately 87% of them singletons. The junction had 8 bases not matched to a gene; V was cut back by 4 bases and J by 3 bases. Looked up from germline, CDR1 is SGHDN and CDR2 is FVKESK. This CDR3 is 18 amino acids long. The sequence was obtained from a man aged 50 to 59 with acute or convalescent COVID-19. Sequenced input: peripheral blood. This sequence joins TRBV14 and TRBJ2-1, with 14 bases lining up with TRBD2. CDR3 DNA sequence: TGTGCCAGCAGCCTAAGGACTAGCGGGAGGCCTGGCTACAATGAGCAGTTCTTC. Protein sequence: CASSLRTSGRPGYNEQFF.